The 20 T cell receptor beta chains below were found in one sample sequenced in a study of blood T cell repertoires in COVID-19. This table comes from immunoSEQ multiplex PCR, and its TCRdb copy is limited to in-frame clones, with some not included. The sample contains 200,000 to 250,000 clones, roughly 90% of which appear only once. The sequenced material came from peripheral blood. Receptors originate from a man aged 45-65 years with COVID-19, enrolled during active disease.

This chain links TRBV7-9 with TRBJ1-2, with 8 bases matching TRBD1. The CDR3 is 13 residues long. CDR1 is SEHNR and CDR2 is FQNEAQ in the germline V gene (reference sequence). Losses at the gene ends were 7 bases for V and 6 bases for J; bases not matched to a gene: 7. The CDR3 protein is CASTLGQGDGYTF. In DNA, the CDR3 is TGTGCCAGCACCCTCGGACAGGGAGATGGCTACACCTTC.

The chain is built from TRBV4-1 and TRBJ2-7, with a possible D match to TRBD2 (6 bases). Germline assignment: CDR1 MGHRA and CDR2 YSYEKL. The ends were cut back, 1 base at V and 2 bases at J, with 12 bases in the middle. The length of the CDR3 is 15 residues. The CDR3 region has the DNA TGCGCCAGCAGCCAAGTGGGGTTAGCGGCCTACGAGCAGTACTTC. The encoded protein is CASSQVGLAAYEQYF.

V usage is TRBV28 and J usage is TRBJ2-1; 8 bases line up with TRBD2. The CDR3 has 13 residues. With V trimmed by 2 bases and J by 7 bases, 1 base remained unmatched. Germline lookup yields CDR1 MDHEN and CDR2 SYDVKM. CDR3 DNA sequence: TGTGCCAGCAGTTTACCGGGGGGGAATGAGCAGTTCTTC. It translates to CASSLPGGNEQFF.

This rearrangement joins TRBV7-2 to TRBJ1-2; no definite D call. V shed 5 bases and J shed 0 bases, with 13 bases lying between them. The CDR3 sequence is 15 residues long. Germline assignment: CDR1 SGHTA and CDR2 FQGNSA. CDR3 sequence reads: CASSPVQAANYGYTF. CDR3 bases: TGTGCCAGCAGCCCAGTTCAGGCAGCTAACTATGGCTACACCTTC.

This rearrangement joins TRBV4-3 to TRBJ2-7, with 9 bases that match TRBD2. Germline V gives CDR1 LGHNA, CDR2 YSLEER. The CDR3 runs 18 residues. After removal of 0 bases from V and 1 base from J, the junction contained 10 bases not matched to a gene. This chain's CDR3 is CASSQERTTSGQSYEQYF. The CDR3 DNA sequence: TGCGCCAGCAGCCAAGAGAGAACAACTAGCGGGCAATCCTACGAGCAGTACTTC.

J is TRBJ1-5 and V is TRBV27, with 7 bases fitting TRBD1. The CDR3 is 13 residues long. Looked up from germline, CDR1 is MNHEY and CDR2 is SMNVEV (reference sequence). J gave up 5 bases and V 6 bases, and 4 bases lay outside the gene matches. The CDR3, as DNA: TGTGCCAGCAGCCCCCAGGGGGATCAGCCCCAGCATTTT. This translates into CASSPQGDQPQHF.

This chain uses TRBV24-1 with TRBJ2-1; 9 nucleotides line up with TRBD2. The CDR3 extends over 14 amino acids. V was pared by 5 bases and J by 6 bases, with 4 bases of the junction left unmatched. Germline V gene sequence: CDR1 KGHDR, CDR2 SFDVKD. For the CDR3, the DNA is TGTGCCACCAGTGGGGCGGGAGGGCCCAATGAGCAGTTCTTC. It is translated as CATSGAGGPNEQFF.

The J gene is TRBJ2-3, the V gene TRBV11-2; TRBD2 matches at 11 bases. Per the germline V gene, CDR1 is SGHAT and CDR2 is FQNNGV. The trim removed 6 bases at V and 2 bases at J, leaving 10 bases unmatched. CDR3 size: 17 residues. CDR3 nucleotides: TGTGCCAGCAGTTACGGGGTTAGCGGGGGGGTCACAGATACGCAGTATTTT. Protein sequence: CASSYGVSGGVTDTQYF.

The chain joins TRBV5-4 to TRBJ2-5, with 9 bases matching TRBD2. Unmatched junction bases numbered 1, after V lost 0 bases and J lost 4 bases. This CDR3 contains 14 residues. Germline V gene data show CDR1 as SGHNT and CDR2 as YYREEE (reference sequence). The CDR3 here is CASSLGLAAETQYF. CDR3 nucleotides: TGTGCCAGCAGCTTGGGACTAGCGGCAGAGACCCAGTACTTC.

The chain recombines TRBV12-3 or TRBV12-4 with TRBJ2-5; D gene uncertain. V lost 3 bases and J lost 4, with 9 bases in between. The CDR3 loop spans 13 amino acids. The CDR3 DNA reads TGTGCCAGCAGTTTCTCGAGGCCAGAGACCCAGTACTTC. This translates into CASSFSRPETQYF.

The V gene is TRBV27, the J gene TRBJ2-5; D is perhaps TRBD1 (6 bases). CDR1 MNHEY and CDR2 SMNVEV come from the germline V gene (reference sequence). The CDR3 is made up of 15 amino acids. V was pared by 2 bases and J by 3 bases, with 13 bases between. CDR3 amino acids: CASSLGQGFEETQYF. The CDR3, as DNA: TGTGCCAGCAGTTTAGGGCAGGGGTTCGAAGAGACCCAGTACTTC.

This clone was observed once. This chain uses TRBV5-1 with TRBJ2-7; 7 bases are shared with TRBD2. From germline, CDR1 is SGHRS and CDR2 YFSETQ. This CDR3 is 15 amino acids long. V lost 2 bases, J lost 0 bases, and 5 bases stayed unmatched. CDR3 residues: CASSFGRANSYEQYF. The CDR3 bases are TGCGCCAGCAGCTTTGGGAGGGCCAACTCCTACGAGCAGTACTTC.

This rearrangement joins TRBV30 to TRBJ2-7; D perhaps matches TRBD1 (6 bases). CDR3 length: 14 amino acids. Trimming removed 0 bases at V and 6 bases at J, with 15 bases between. Per germline, CDR1 GTSNPN and CDR2 SVGIG (reference sequence). As DNA, the CDR3 is TGTGCCTGGAGTGTAGGTCCAGGGGCTGTCGAGCAGTACTTC. Residues: CAWSVGPGAVEQYF. Full variable domain (rest looked up from reference TRBV30 and TRBJ2-7): SQTIHQWPATLVQPVGSPLSLECTVEGTSNPNLYWYRQAAGRGLQLLFYSVGIGQISSEVPQNLSASRPQDRQFILSSKKLLLSDSGFYLCAWSVGPGAVEQYFGPGTRLTVT.

The CDR3 DNA is TGTGCCAGCAGCTTAGCGGGGACTAGCGGGATGGAGCAGTTCTTC. Residues: CASSLAGTSGMEQFF. The chain joins TRBV7-8 to TRBJ2-1, with 13 bases that match TRBD2. J lost 10 bases, V lost 0 bases, and 3 bases had no gene match. The CDR3 sequence is 15 residues long. CDR1 and CDR2 from the germline V gene are SGHVS and FQNEAQ.

This clone showed up many times. This chain joins TRBV7-3 and TRBJ2-2, with TRBD1 matching over 10 bases. This CDR3 spans 14 amino acids. The germline CDR1 and CDR2 sequences are SGHTA and FQGTGA. V lost 5 bases and J lost 5; bases outside the gene matches: 2. The CDR3 region is CASSTGQGTGELFF. In nucleotides, the CDR3 is TGTGCCAGCAGCACGGGACAGGGGACCGGGGAGCTGTTTTTT.

The chain carries TRBV15 and TRBJ1-1; D gene ambiguous. The CDR3 consists of 14 residues. Per the germline V gene, CDR1 is LNHNV and CDR2 is YYDKDF (reference sequence). Trimming removed 0 bases from V and 1 base from J, with 6 bases in between. In nucleotides, the CDR3 is TGTGCCACCAGCAGAGATCTAGCGAACACTGAAGCTTTCTTT. Residues: CATSRDLANTEAFF.

Many counts were recorded for this clone. The rearrangement uses TRBV20-1 and TRBJ2-5, with D maybe TRBD2 (5 bases). The CDR3 is 13 amino acids. Trimming took 3 bases from V and 5 from J, leaving 13 bases between them. Germline V CDR1 and CDR2: DFQATT, SNEGSKA (reference sequence). CDR3 loop: CSASFSVGETQYF. In nucleotides, the CDR3 is TGCAGTGCTAGTTTTAGCGTCGGGGAGACCCAGTACTTC.

V and J are TRBV7-9 and TRBJ2-7; D not resolved. This CDR3 spans 14 amino acids. Germline assignment: CDR1 SEHNR and CDR2 FQNEAQ (reference sequence). V was shortened by 5 bases and J by 0 bases, with 11 bases between the two germline ends. CDR3 nucleotide sequence: TGTGCCAGCAGCGAAGAATACAGCTCCTACGAGCAGTACTTC. It translates to CASSEEYSSYEQYF.

The genes are TRBV19 and TRBJ1-1; the match to TRBD1 covers 8 bases. The germline gives CDR1 LNHDA, CDR2 SQIVND (reference sequence). The CDR3 sequence is 14 residues long. V shed 4 bases, J shed 4 bases, and the junction held 5 bases outside the gene matches. Here the CDR3 reads CASSRTGTSTEAFF. The CDR3 nucleotides are TGTGCCAGTAGTAGGACAGGGACGTCCACTGAAGCTTTCTTT.

CDR3 nucleotide sequence: TGCGCCAGCAGCGCCGGACAGGGGGCTCAGCCCCAGCATTTT. It is translated as CASSAGQGAQPQHF. The chain employs TRBV4-3 and TRBJ1-5; 11 bases are shared with TRBD1. Trimming removed 5 bases from V and 6 bases from J; junction bases left unmatched: 3. CDR3 length: 14 residues. CDR1 is LGHNA and CDR2 is YSLEER in the germline V gene.